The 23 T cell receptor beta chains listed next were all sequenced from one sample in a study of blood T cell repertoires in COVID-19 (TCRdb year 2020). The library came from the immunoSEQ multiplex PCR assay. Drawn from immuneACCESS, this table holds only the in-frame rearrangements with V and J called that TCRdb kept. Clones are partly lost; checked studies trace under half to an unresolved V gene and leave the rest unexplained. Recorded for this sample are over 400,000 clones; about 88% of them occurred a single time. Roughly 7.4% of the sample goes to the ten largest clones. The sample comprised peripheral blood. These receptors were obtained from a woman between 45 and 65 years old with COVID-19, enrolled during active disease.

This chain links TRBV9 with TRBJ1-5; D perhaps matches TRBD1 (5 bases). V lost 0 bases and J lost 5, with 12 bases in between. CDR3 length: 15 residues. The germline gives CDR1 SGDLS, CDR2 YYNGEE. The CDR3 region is CASSVAGASHQPQHF. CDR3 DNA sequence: TGTGCCAGCAGCGTAGCTGGGGCATCCCATCAGCCCCAGCATTTT.

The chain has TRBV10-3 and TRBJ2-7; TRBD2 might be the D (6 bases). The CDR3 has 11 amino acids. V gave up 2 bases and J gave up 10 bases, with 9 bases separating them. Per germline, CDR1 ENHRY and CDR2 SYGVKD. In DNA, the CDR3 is TGTGCCATCAGTGAGGGCGGGAACCAGTACTTC. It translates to CAISEGGNQYF.

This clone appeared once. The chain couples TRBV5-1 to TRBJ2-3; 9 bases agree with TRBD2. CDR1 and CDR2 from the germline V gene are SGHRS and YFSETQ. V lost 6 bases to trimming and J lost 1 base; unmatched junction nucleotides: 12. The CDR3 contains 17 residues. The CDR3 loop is CASNPPPAGGGTDTQYF. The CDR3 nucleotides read TGCGCCAGCAATCCGCCGCCAGCGGGGGGCGGCACAGATACGCAGTATTTT.

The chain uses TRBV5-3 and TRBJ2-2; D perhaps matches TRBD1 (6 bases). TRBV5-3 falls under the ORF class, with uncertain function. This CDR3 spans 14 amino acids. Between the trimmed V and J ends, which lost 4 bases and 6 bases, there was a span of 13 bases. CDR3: CARSPNRDAGELFF. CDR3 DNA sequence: TGTGCCAGAAGCCCGAACAGGGACGCCGGGGAGCTGTTTTTT.

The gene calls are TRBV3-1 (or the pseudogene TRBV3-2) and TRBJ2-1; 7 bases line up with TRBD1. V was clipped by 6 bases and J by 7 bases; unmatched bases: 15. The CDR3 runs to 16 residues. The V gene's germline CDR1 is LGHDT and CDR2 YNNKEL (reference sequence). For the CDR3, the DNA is TGTGCCAGCAGTCTAAACAGGGGAATCTTGGGGAATGAGCAGTTCTTC. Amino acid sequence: CASSLNRGILGNEQFF.

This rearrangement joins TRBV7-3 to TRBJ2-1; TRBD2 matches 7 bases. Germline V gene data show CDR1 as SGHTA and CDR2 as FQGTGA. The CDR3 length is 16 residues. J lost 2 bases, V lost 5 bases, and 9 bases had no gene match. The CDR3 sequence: CASSRPTGGPYNEQFF. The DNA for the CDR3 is TGTGCCAGCAGCCGCCCTACGGGGGGTCCCTACAATGAGCAGTTCTTC.

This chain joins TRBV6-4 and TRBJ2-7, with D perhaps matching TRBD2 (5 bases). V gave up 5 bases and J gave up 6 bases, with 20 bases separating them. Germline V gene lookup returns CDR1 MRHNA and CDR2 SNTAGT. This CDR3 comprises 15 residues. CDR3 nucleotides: TGTGCCAGCAGTCTCATAGGGAGATCCAGCACCGAGCAGTACTTC. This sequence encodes CASSLIGRSSTEQYF.

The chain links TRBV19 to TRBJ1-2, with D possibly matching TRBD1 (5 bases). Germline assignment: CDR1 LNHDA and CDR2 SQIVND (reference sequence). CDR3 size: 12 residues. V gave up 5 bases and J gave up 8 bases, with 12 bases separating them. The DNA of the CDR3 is TGTGCCAGTAGTGCCAGGGTGATAGGCTACACCTTC. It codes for CASSARVIGYTF.

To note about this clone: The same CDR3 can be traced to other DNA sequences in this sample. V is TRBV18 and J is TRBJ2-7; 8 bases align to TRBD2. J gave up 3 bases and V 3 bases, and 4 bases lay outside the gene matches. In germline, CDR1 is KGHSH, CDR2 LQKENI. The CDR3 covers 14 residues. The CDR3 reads CASSPGLGRYEQYF. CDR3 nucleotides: TGTGCCAGCTCACCGGGACTAGGGCGCTACGAGCAGTACTTC.

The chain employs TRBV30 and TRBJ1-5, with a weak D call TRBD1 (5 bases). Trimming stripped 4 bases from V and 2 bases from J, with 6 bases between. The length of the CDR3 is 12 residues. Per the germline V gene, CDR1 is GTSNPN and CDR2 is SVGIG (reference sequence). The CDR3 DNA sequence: TGTGCCTGGACACAGGGCAATCAGCCCCAGCATTTT. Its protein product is CAWTQGNQPQHF.

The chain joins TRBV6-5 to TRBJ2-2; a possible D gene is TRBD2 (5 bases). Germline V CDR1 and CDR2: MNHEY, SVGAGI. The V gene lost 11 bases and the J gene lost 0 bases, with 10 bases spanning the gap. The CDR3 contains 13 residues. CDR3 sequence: CAAMRANTGELFF. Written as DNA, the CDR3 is TGTGCCGCCATGAGGGCGAACACCGGGGAGCTGTTTTTT.

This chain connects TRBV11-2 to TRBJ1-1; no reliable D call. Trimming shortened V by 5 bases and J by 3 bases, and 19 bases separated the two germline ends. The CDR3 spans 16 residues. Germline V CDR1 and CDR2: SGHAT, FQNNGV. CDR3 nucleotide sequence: TGTGCCAGCAGCCACCTAAGGGTGAGGGCGGACACTGAAGCTTTCTTT. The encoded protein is CASSHLRVRADTEAFF. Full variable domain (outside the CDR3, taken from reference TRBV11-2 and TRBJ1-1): EAGVAQSPRYKIIEKRQSVAFWCNPISGHATLYWYQQILGQGPKLLIQFQNNGVVDDSQLPKDRFSAERLKGVDSTLKIQPAKLEDSAVYLCASSHLRVRADTEAFFGQGTRLTVV.

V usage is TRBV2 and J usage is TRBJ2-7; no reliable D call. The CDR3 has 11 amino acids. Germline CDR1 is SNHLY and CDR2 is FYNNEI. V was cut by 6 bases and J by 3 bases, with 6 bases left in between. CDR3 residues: CASRRLYEQYF. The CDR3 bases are TGTGCCAGCAGGAGACTCTACGAGCAGTACTTC. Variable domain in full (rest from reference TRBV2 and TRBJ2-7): EPEVTQTPSHQVTQMGQEVILRCVPISNHLYFYWYRQILGQKVEFLVSFYNNEISEKSEIFDDQFSVERPDGSNFTLKIRSTKLEDSAMYFCASRRLYEQYFGPGTRLTVT.

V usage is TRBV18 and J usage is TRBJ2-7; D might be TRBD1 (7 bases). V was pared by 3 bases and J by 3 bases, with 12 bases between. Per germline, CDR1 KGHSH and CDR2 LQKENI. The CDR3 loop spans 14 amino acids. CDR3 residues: CASSPTGRDYEQYF. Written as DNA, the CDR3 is TGTGCCAGCTCACCGACAGGGCGGGACTACGAGCAGTACTTC.

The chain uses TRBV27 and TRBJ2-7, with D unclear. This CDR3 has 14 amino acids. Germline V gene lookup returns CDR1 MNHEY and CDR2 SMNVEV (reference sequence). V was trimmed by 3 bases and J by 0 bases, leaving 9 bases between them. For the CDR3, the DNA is TGTGCCAGCAGTTTCCGGCAGGCCTCCTACGAGCAGTACTTC. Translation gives CASSFRQASYEQYF.

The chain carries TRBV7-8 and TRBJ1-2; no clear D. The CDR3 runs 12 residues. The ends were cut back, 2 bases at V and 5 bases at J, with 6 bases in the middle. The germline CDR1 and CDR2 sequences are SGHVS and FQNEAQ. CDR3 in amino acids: CASSLQVYGYTF. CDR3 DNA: TGTGCCAGCAGCTTACAGGTTTATGGCTACACCTTC.

This chain's CDR3 is CATSALSGGHANTGELFF. The CDR3 nucleotides are TGTGCCACCAGTGCCCTTAGCGGGGGTCACGCGAACACCGGGGAGCTGTTTTTT. The chain couples TRBV24-1 to TRBJ2-2, with 9 positions matching TRBD2. CDR1 and CDR2 from the germline V gene are KGHDR and SFDVKD. The junction had 9 bases not matched to a gene; V was cut back by 5 bases and J by 0 bases. CDR3 length equals 18 residues.

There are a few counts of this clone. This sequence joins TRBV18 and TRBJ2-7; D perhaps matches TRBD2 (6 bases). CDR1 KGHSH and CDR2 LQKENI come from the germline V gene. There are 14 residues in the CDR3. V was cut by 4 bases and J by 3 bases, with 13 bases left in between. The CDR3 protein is CASSRGEVVYEQYF. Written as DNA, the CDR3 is TGTGCCAGCTCACGCGGGGAGGTAGTCTACGAGCAGTACTTC. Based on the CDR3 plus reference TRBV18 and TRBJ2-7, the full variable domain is NAGVMQNPRHLVRRRGQEARLRCSPMKGHSHVYWYRQLPEEGLKFMVYLQKENIIDESGMPKERFSAEFPKEGPSILRIQQVVRGDSAAYFCASSRGEVVYEQYFGPGTRLTVT.

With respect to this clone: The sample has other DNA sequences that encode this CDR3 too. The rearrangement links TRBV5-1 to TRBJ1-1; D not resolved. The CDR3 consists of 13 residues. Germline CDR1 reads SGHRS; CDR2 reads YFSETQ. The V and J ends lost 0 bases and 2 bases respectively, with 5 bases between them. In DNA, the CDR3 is TGCGCCAGCAGCTTGGGAGGTAACACTGAAGCTTTCTTT. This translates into CASSLGGNTEAFF.

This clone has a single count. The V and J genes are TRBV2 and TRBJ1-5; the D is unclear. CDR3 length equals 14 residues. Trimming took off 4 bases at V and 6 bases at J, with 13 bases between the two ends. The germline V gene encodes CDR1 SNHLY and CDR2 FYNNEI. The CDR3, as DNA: TGTGCCAGCAGTGTTGGTCGGGAAGGTCAGCCCCAGCATTTT. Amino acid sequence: CASSVGREGQPQHF.

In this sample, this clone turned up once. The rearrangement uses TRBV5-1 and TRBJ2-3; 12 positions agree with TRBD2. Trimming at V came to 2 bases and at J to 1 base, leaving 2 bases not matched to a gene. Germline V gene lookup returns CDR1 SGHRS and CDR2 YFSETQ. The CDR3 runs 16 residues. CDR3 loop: CASSFRLAGGTDTQYF. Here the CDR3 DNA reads TGCGCCAGCAGCTTTAGACTAGCGGGGGGCACAGATACGCAGTATTTT.

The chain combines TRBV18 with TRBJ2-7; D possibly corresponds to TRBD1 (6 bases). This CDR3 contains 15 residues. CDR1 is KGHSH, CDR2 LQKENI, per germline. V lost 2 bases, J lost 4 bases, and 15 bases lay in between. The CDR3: CASSPSGGVKYEQYF. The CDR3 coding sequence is TGTGCCAGCTCACCATCTGGGGGCGTAAAGTACGAGCAGTACTTC.

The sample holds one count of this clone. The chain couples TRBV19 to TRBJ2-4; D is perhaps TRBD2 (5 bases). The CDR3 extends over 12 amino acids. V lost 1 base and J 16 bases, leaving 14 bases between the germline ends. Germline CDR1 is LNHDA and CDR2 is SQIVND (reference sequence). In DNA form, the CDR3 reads TGTGCCAGTAGTATAGCCCTGCGGGTCCCCTACTTC. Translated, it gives CASSIALRVPYF.